There are many counts of the clone carrying this T cell receptor (beta chain). Its antigen is unidentified. The sample belongs to a study of T cells after yellow fever vaccination. Regarding the study as a whole: The study noted that FACS-sorted repertoires could contain abundant clonotypes contaminating from the bulk population. A weaker but faster secondary response was observed, peaking on day 5 versus 15. Once the booster was given, most primary-vaccination clones reappeared, at 95% to 98% for CD4 and 85% to 90% for CD8.

The CDR3 is 14 residues long. Germline V lookup: CDR1 SGHDT, CDR2 YYEEEE. Between the trimmed V and J ends, which lost 4 bases and 6 bases, there was a span of 16 bases. Generation of TCR cDNA used 5'RACE template switching (which added a universal primer site and UMIs). TCRdb called the 5' RACE reads again in MiXCR, with one record for every CDR3 protein. This table has about 320,000 distinct CDR3 sequences, approximately 4% appearing once. V gene TRBV5-6 combines with J gene TRBJ1-2, with D unresolved. Here the sequenced sample was PBMCs, taken 15 days after the yellow fever booster vaccination. The clonotype comes from a man aged 18-30 years who received the YFV17D yellow fever vaccine. The CDR3 protein is CASSVDWRYDGYTF. The CDR3 bases are TGTGCCAGCAGCGTGGACTGGCGCTATGATGGCTACACCTTC.